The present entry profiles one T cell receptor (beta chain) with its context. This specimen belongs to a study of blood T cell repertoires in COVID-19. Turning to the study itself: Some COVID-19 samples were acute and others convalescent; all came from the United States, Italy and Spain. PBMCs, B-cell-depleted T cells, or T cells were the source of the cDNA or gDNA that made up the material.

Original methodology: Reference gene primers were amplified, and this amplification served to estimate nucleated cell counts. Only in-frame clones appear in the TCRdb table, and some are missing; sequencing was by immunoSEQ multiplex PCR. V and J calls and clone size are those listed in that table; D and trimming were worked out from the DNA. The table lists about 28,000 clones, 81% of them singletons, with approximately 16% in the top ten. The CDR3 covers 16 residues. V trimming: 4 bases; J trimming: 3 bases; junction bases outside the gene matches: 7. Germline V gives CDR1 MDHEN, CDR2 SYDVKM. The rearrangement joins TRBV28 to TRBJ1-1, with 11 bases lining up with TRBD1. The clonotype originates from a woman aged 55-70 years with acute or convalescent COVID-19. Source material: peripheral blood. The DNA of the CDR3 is TGTGCCAGCAGTTCCCTCGGGACAGGGGGGGACACTGAAGCTTTCTTT. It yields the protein CASSSLGTGGDTEAFF. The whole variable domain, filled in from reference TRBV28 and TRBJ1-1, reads DVKVTQSSRYLVKRTGEKVFLECVQDMDHENMFWYRQDPGLGLRLIYFSYDVKMKEKGDIPEGYSVSREKKERFSLILESASTNQTSMYLCASSSLGTGGDTEAFFGQGTRLTVV.